Listed below are T cell receptor beta chains from one sample, sequenced in a study of blood T cell repertoires in COVID-19. Sequencing was performed with immunoSEQ multiplex PCR; in TCRdb, only in-frame clones are kept and a portion is missing. This sample has 250,000 to 350,000 clones, with approximately 86% found just once. What was sequenced was PBMCs or T cells enriched from blood (not recorded which). The receptors shown here come from a woman aged 30 to 39 who had recovered from COVID-19. The CDR3 runs from the conserved cysteine through the conserved F or W. Each record gives: D gene, J gene, V gene, CDR3 protein. D genes are given only for firm matches.

>.|TRBJ2-3|TRBV18
CASSPGQSTDTQYF
>.|TRBJ1-3|TRBV28
CASSPRFSGGNTIYF
>TRBD2|TRBJ2-1|TRBV5-6
CASSSQIKTSGDYNEQFF
>.|TRBJ2-7|TRBV14
CASSQIPLGLNGYEQYF
>TRBD1|TRBJ2-5|TRBV5-4
CASSSGQGASAETQYF
>.|TRBJ2-1|TRBV21-1
CASSVFRSYNEQFF
>TRBD1|TRBJ1-2|TRBV12-3/TRBV12-4
CASSHNDREGYTF
>TRBD2|TRBJ2-5|TRBV2
CASSVTSGSQETQYF
>.|TRBJ1-3|TRBV29-1
CSVETTGNTIYF
>TRBD1|TRBJ1-2|TRBV28
CASSLSSRGLSNYGYTF
>.|TRBJ1-1|TRBV7-9
CASSRAQRLSTEAFF
>.|TRBJ2-1|TRBV5-4
CASSASYNEQFF
>.|TRBJ2-2|TRBV7-2
CASSHGQYRNTGELFF
>.|TRBJ2-7|TRBV9
CASSVYDRGPVEQYF
>.|TRBJ1-2|TRBV27
CASSTRARGTDGYTF
>.|TRBJ2-3|TRBV18
CASSSLASATSTDTQYF
>TRBD1|TRBJ1-5|TRBV3-1/TRBV3-2
CASSRGQGGNQPQHF
>.|TRBJ1-1|TRBV2
CASSVQPIPGVEAFF
>.|TRBJ1-1|TRBV3-1/TRBV3-2
CASSQDRSQTAKKMNTEAFF
>.|TRBJ1-6|TRBV6-2/TRBV6-3
CASSYLVMSSYNSPLHF